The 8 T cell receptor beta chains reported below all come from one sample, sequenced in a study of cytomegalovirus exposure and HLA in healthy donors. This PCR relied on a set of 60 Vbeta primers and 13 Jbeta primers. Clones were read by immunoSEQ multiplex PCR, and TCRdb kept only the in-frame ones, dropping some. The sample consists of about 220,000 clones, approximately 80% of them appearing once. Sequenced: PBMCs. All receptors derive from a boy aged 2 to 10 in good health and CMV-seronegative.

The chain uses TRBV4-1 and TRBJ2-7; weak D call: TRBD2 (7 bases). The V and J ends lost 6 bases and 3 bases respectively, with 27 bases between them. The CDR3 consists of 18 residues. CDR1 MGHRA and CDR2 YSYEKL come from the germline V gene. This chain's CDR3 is CASRPTLEGGGFFYEQYF. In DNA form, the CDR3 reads TGCGCCAGCAGACCTACCCTCGAAGGGGGAGGGTTCTTCTACGAGCAGTACTTC.

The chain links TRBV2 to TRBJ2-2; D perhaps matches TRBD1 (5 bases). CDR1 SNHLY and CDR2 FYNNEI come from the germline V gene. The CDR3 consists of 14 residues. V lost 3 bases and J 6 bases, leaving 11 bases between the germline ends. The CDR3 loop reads CASSESGAPGELFF. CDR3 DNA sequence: TGTGCCAGCAGTGAGAGTGGGGCCCCCGGGGAGCTGTTTTTT.

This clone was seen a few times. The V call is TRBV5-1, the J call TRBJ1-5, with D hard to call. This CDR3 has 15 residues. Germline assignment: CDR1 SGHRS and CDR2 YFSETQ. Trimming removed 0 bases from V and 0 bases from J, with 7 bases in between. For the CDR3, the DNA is TGCGCCAGCAGCTTGGATGGCGGTAGCAATCAGCCCCAGCATTTT. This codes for CASSLDGGSNQPQHF. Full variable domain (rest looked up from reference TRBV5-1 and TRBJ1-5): KAGVTQTPRYLIKTRGQQVTLSCSPISGHRSVSWYQQTPGQGLQFLFEYFSETQRNKGNFPGRFSGRQFSNSRSEMNVSTLELGDSALYLCASSLDGGSNQPQHFGDGTRLSIL.

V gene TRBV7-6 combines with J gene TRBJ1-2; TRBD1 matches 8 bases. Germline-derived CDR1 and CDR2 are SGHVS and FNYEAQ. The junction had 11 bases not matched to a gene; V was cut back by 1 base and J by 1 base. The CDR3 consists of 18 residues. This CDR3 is CASSLGRDRRDGNYGYTF. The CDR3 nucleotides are TGTGCCAGCAGCTTAGGTAGGGACAGGAGAGACGGTAACTATGGCTACACCTTC.

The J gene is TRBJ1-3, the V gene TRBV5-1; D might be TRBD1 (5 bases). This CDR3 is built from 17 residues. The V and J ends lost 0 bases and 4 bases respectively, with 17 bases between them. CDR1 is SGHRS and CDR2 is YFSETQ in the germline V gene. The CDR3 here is CASSLGGGFQAGNTIYF. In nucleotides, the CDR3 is TGCGCCAGCAGCTTGGGGGGGGGATTCCAGGCGGGAAACACCATATATTTT. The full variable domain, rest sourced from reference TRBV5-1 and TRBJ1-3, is KAGVTQTPRYLIKTRGQQVTLSCSPISGHRSVSWYQQTPGQGLQFLFEYFSETQRNKGNFPGRFSGRQFSNSRSEMNVSTLELGDSALYLCASSLGGGFQAGNTIYFGEGSWLTVV.

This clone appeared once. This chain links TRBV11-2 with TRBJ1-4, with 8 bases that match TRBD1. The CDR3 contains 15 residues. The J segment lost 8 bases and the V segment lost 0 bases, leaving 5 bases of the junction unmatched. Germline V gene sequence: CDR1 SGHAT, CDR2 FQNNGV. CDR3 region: CASSLERTGPEKLFF. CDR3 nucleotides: TGTGCCAGCAGCTTAGAACGGACAGGGCCCGAAAAACTGTTTTTT.

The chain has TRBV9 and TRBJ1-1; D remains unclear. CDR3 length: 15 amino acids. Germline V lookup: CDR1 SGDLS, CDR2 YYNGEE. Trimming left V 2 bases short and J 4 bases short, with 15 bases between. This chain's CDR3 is CASSVEPQPGTEAFF. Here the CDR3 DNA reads TGTGCCAGCAGCGTGGAACCCCAACCGGGCACTGAAGCTTTCTTT.

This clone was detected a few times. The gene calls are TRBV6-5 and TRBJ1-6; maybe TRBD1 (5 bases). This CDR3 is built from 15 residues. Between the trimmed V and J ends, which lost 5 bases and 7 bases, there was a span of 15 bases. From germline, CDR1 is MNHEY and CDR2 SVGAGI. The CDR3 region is CASSRGLGVNSPLHF. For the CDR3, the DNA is TGTGCCAGCAGTAGGGGACTCGGGGTGAATTCACCCCTCCACTTT.